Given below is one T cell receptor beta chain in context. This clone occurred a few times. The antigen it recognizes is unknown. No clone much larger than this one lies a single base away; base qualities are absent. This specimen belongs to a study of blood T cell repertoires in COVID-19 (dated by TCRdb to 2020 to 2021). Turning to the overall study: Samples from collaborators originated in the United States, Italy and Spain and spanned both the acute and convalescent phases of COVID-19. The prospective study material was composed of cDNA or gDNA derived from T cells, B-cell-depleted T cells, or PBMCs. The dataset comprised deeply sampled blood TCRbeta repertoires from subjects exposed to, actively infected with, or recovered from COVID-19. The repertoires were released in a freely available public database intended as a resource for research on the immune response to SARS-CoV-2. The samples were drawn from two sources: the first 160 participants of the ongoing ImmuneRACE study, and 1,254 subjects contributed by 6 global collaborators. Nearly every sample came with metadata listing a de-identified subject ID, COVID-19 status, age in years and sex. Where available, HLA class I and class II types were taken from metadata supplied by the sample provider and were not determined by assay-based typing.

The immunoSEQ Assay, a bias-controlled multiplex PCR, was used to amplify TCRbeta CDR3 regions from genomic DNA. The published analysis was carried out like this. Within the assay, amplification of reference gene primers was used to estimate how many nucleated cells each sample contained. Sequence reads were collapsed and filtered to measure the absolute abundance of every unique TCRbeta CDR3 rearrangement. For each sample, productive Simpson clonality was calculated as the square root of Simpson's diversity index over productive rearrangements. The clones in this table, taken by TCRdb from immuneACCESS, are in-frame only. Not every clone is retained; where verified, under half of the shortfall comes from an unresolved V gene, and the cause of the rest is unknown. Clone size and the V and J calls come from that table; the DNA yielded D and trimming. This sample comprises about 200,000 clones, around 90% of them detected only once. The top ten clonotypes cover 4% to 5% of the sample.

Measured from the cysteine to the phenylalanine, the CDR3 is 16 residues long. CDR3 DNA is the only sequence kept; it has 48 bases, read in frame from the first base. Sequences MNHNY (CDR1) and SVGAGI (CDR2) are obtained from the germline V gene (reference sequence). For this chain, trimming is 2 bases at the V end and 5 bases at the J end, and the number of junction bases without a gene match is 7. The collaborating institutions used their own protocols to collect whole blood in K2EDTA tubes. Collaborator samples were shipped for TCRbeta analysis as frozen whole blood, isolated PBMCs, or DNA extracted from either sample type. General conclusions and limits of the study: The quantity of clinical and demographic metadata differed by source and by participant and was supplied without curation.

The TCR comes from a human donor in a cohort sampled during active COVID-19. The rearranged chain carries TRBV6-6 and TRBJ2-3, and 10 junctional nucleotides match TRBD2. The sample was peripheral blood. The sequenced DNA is TGTGCCAGCAGTTACGGAAGCGGGGGGGCACTAGATACGCAGTATTTT. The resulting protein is CASSYGSGGALDTQYF.